The 30 T cell receptor beta chains given below trace back to one sample, sequenced in a study of cytomegalovirus exposure and HLA in healthy donors. The assay was immunoSEQ multiplex PCR, and TCRdb's table has in-frame clones only and misses some. The sample shows around 260,000 clones, 80% to 95% of them seen only once. Specimen: PBMCs. These TCRs come from a woman aged 25 to 39 in good health and CMV-seronegative.

The chain carries TRBV6-1 and TRBJ2-1; 7 bases line up with TRBD1. This CDR3 region has 17 residues. J gave up 5 bases and V 7 bases, and 17 bases lay outside the gene matches. Germline-derived CDR1 and CDR2 are MNHNS and SASEGT. The CDR3 DNA sequence: TGTGCCAGCACTGAGGGGGCTGCACTAACTGGGGACAATGAGCAGTTCTTC. This gives the protein CASTEGAALTGDNEQFF.

The V gene is TRBV10-3, the J gene TRBJ2-2, with D perhaps assigned TRBD1 or TRBD2 (5 bases each). V was clipped by 9 bases and J by 1 base, with 9 bases between them. CDR1 ENHRY and CDR2 SYGVKD come from the germline V gene. This CDR3 region has 13 residues. CDR3 DNA sequence: TGTGCCATAGGGACCGAGAACACCGGGGAGCTGTTTTTT. Translated, it gives CAIGTENTGELFF.

The rearrangement joins TRBV28 to TRBJ2-3; 16 nucleotides agree with TRBD2. Trimming removed 11 bases from V and 0 bases from J; junction bases left unmatched: 11. The CDR3 has 18 amino acids. Germline CDR1 MDHEN, CDR2 SYDVKM. CDR3 nucleotides: TGTGCCGGGAATCCGGGACTAGCGGGAGGGTTAAGCACAGATACGCAGTATTTT. The encoded protein is CAGNPGLAGGLSTDTQYF.

The chain has TRBV7-9 and TRBJ1-1, with D unclear. V dropped 8 bases and J dropped 2 bases, with 12 bases sitting between them. The germline V gene has CDR1 SEHNR and CDR2 FQNEAQ (reference sequence). The CDR3 contains 13 residues. The CDR3 region has the DNA TGTGCCAGCGCTCGCGAGGCAAACACTGAAGCTTTCTTT. Translation: CASAREANTEAFF.

V gene TRBV19 combines with J gene TRBJ2-1, with TRBD2 matching 13 bases. There are 16 residues in the CDR3. V shed 6 bases and J 8 bases; nucleotides not matched to a gene: 10. The germline gives CDR1 LNHDA, CDR2 SQIVND (reference sequence). Written as DNA, the CDR3 is TGTGCCAGTAGCCAGTACGTGGGACTAGCGGGATATGAGCAGTTCTTC. It yields the protein CASSQYVGLAGYEQFF.

The chain employs TRBV14 and TRBJ2-5; a weak D match, TRBD2 (6 bases). Trimming pared 9 bases from V and 7 bases from J, leaving 21 bases between. CDR1 SGHDN and CDR2 FVKESK come from the germline V gene. This CDR3 is 14 amino acids long. In nucleotides, the CDR3 is TGTGCCAGTGCCCTCTTAGCGGACCGAGGGACCCAGTACTTC. Encoded protein: CASALLADRGTQYF.

The chain combines TRBV11-3 with TRBJ2-7; possible D gene TRBD1, 6 bases. The CDR3 has 16 amino acids. Germline lookup yields CDR1 SGHNT and CDR2 YENEEA. Deletions cut 4 bases from V and 0 bases from J, with 16 bases between. DNA for the CDR3: TGTGCCAGCAGCTCCGGTGGCGGACAGTTCTCCTACGAGCAGTACTTC. Protein sequence: CASSSGGGQFSYEQYF.

The V gene is TRBV28, the J gene TRBJ2-7; D ambiguous. Germline assignment: CDR1 MDHEN and CDR2 SYDVKM. This CDR3 has 12 amino acids. The ends were cut back, 2 bases at V and 5 bases at J, with 7 bases in the middle. The CDR3 here is CASSLTQNEQYF. CDR3 DNA sequence: TGTGCCAGCAGTTTAACTCAAAACGAGCAGTACTTC.

The rearrangement links TRBV7-2 to TRBJ1-1, with 8 positions matching TRBD1. The CDR3 has 14 amino acids. Trimming removed 5 bases from V and 1 base from J; junction bases left unmatched: 3. Germline lookup yields CDR1 SGHTA and CDR2 FQGNSA. The CDR3 DNA reads as TGTGCCAGCAGCAGGGACAGGTCGAACACTGAAGCTTTCTTT. This gives the protein CASSRDRSNTEAFF.

V and J are TRBV27 and TRBJ2-7; the D gene is possibly TRBD1 (6 bases). CDR1 is MNHEY, CDR2 SMNVEV, per germline (reference sequence). V was trimmed by 5 bases and J by 6 bases, leaving 14 bases between them. The CDR3 runs to 13 residues. CDR3: CASSTRGYREQYF. The CDR3 DNA is TGTGCCAGCAGTACCAGGGGCTATCGCGAGCAGTACTTC.

This clone came up once. The rearrangement joins TRBV28 to TRBJ1-5, with D hard to call. CDR3 length equals 14 residues. V was pared by 4 bases and J by 0 bases, with 7 bases between. The germline CDR1 and CDR2 sequences are MDHEN and SYDVKM. CDR3: CASSSRISNQPQHF. CDR3 sequence (DNA): TGTGCCAGCAGTTCACGGATTAGCAATCAGCCCCAGCATTTT.

V and J are TRBV5-6 and TRBJ2-7, with D uncertain. V dropped 0 bases and J dropped 7 bases, with 8 bases sitting between them. The germline V gene encodes CDR1 SGHDT and CDR2 YYEEEE. The CDR3 consists of 12 residues. The CDR3 DNA is TGTGCCAGCAGCTTGGTCTCAAGGGAGCAGTACTTC. This encodes CASSLVSREQYF. Full variable domain (remainder filled in from reference TRBV5-6 and TRBJ2-7): DAGVTQSPTHLIKTRGQQVTLRCSPKSGHDTVSWYQQALGQGPQFIFQYYEEEERQRGNFPDRFSGHQFPNYSSELNVNALLLGDSALYLCASSLVSREQYFGPGTRLTVT.

The genes are TRBV12-5 and TRBJ2-7, with D perhaps matching TRBD2 (6 bases). V lost 6 bases and J 5 bases, leaving 29 bases between the germline ends. Germline V lookup: CDR1 LGHNT, CDR2 FRNRAP. The CDR3 contains 18 residues. CDR3 region: CASGIGLDGSTQVNEQYF. The CDR3 DNA reads TGTGCTAGTGGCATAGGGCTAGACGGGAGTACACAGGTTAACGAGCAGTACTTC.

This chain links TRBV28 with TRBJ2-7; no firm D call. Trimming stripped 6 bases from V and 4 bases from J, with 16 bases between. Germline lookup yields CDR1 MDHEN and CDR2 SYDVKM. The CDR3 sequence is 14 residues long. The CDR3 here is CASSRPVRPYEQYF. In DNA, the CDR3 is TGTGCCAGCAGCCGGCCGGTAAGGCCATACGAGCAGTACTTC.

The chain couples TRBV28 to TRBJ2-1, with 7 bases identical to TRBD2. CDR3 size: 15 residues. The trim removed 4 bases at V and 5 bases at J, leaving 8 bases unmatched. CDR1 is MDHEN and CDR2 is SYDVKM in the germline V gene. The CDR3 DNA reads as TGTGCCAGCAGTTCGAGCGGGACCAAGGACAATGAGCAGTTCTTC. Translation: CASSSSGTKDNEQFF.

The chain employs TRBV5-8 and TRBJ2-7; D unresolved. The CDR3 length is 12 residues. V lost 4 bases and J lost 2, with 7 bases in between. Germline CDR1 reads SGHTS; CDR2 reads YDEGEE. The CDR3 sequence: CASSPPPYEQYF. Here the CDR3 DNA reads TGTGCCAGCAGCCCGCCCCCCTACGAGCAGTACTTC.

The chain joins TRBV19 to TRBJ2-7; no reliable D call. V was trimmed by 5 bases and J by 3 bases, leaving 8 bases between them. The CDR3 consists of 12 residues. Germline-derived CDR1 and CDR2 are LNHDA and SQIVND (reference sequence). CDR3 sequence: CASSDRSYEQYF. The CDR3 DNA follows: TGTGCCAGTAGTGATCGGAGCTACGAGCAGTACTTC.

The genes are TRBV11-2 and TRBJ2-5; no firm D call. There are 14 residues in the CDR3. Per germline, CDR1 SGHAT and CDR2 FQNNGV. V was shortened by 5 bases and J by 1 base, with 11 bases between the two germline ends. CDR3: CASSPENSQETQYF. The CDR3 DNA sequence: TGTGCCAGCAGCCCCGAGAACTCCCAAGAGACCCAGTACTTC.

The V call is TRBV27, the J call TRBJ2-1, with D unclear. Trimming removed 5 bases from V and 0 bases from J, with 8 bases in between. Germline V lookup: CDR1 MNHEY, CDR2 SMNVEV (reference sequence). The length of the CDR3 is 14 residues. The CDR3 nucleotides read TGTGCCAGCAGTGGCCCCAGCTCCTACAATGAGCAGTTCTTC. Translation: CASSGPSSYNEQFF.

This chain joins TRBV5-1 and TRBJ2-7; tentatively, D is TRBD2 (5 bases). This CDR3 contains 13 residues. Looked up from germline, CDR1 is SGHRS and CDR2 is YFSETQ. Trimming removed 0 bases from V and 4 bases from J, with 8 bases in between. The CDR3 nucleotides read TGCGCCAGCAGCTTGGTATCGGGGTACGAGCAGTACTTC. Amino acid sequence: CASSLVSGYEQYF.

The rearrangement uses TRBV5-1 and TRBJ2-7, with 8 positions matching TRBD2. Germline CDR1 is SGHRS and CDR2 is YFSETQ. CDR3 length equals 15 residues. V gave up 2 bases and J gave up 4 bases; unmatched junction bases: 8. The CDR3 reads CASSFAGGASYEQYF. CDR3 bases: TGCGCCAGCAGCTTTGCGGGGGGCGCATCGTACGAGCAGTACTTC.

This chain links TRBV27 with TRBJ2-1; D is unresolved. Germline-derived CDR1 and CDR2 are MNHEY and SMNVEV (reference sequence). The germline V and J ends were trimmed by 2 bases and 7 bases, with 18 bases remaining between them. The CDR3 runs 16 residues. In DNA, the CDR3 is TGTGCCAGCAGTTTAATTTTCTCCCCCGGGTGGAATGAGCAGTTCTTC. Amino acids: CASSLIFSPGWNEQFF.

V gene TRBV7-2 combines with J gene TRBJ1-5; TRBD1 aligns across 9 bases. The CDR3 runs to 16 residues. Germline values: CDR1 SGHTA, CDR2 FQGNSA. Losses at the gene ends were 7 bases for V and 4 bases for J; bases not matched to a gene: 11. The CDR3, as DNA: TGTGCCAGCACCGTGATATCGACAGGGGGGAATCAGCCCCAGCATTTT. Its translation is CASTVISTGGNQPQHF.

This clone was picked up one time. The V and J genes are TRBV27 and TRBJ2-7, with D uncertain. Trimming cost V 2 bases and J 5 bases, with 13 bases left between them. CDR1 and CDR2 (germline): MNHEY, SMNVEV (reference sequence). CDR3 length: 14 residues. The CDR3 spells CASSLVASGNEQYF. The CDR3 region has the DNA TGTGCCAGCAGTTTAGTAGCTTCTGGGAACGAGCAGTACTTC.

The rearrangement links TRBV7-9 to TRBJ2-1; 7 positions agree with TRBD2. The germline gives CDR1 SEHNR, CDR2 FQNEAQ (reference sequence). The V and J ends lost 5 bases and 7 bases, in that order; junction bases with no gene match: 11. The CDR3 contains 15 residues. DNA of the CDR3: TGTGCCAGCAGCGATACTAGCGCCCCCTGGAATGAGCAGTTCTTC. Amino acids: CASSDTSAPWNEQFF.

The chain recombines TRBV27 with TRBJ2-7, with 7 bases aligning to TRBD2. The CDR3 spans 15 residues. Germline CDR1 is MNHEY and CDR2 is SMNVEV (reference sequence). Germline trimming cut 6 bases from V and 0 bases from J; bases unmatched to any gene: 8. The CDR3 nucleotides read TGTGCCAGCAGGCTGACTAGCCATAGCTCCTACGAGCAGTACTTC. It translates to CASRLTSHSSYEQYF.

The chain recombines TRBV5-1 with TRBJ2-5, with unresolved D. The CDR3 runs to 15 residues. Trimming removed 1 base at V and 1 base at J, with 11 bases between. Looked up from germline, CDR1 is SGHRS and CDR2 is YFSETQ. The CDR3 DNA reads as TGCGCCAGCAGCTTGTCGGCAGCTTCCCAAGAGACCCAGTACTTC. Encoded protein: CASSLSAASQETQYF.

This chain uses TRBV19 with TRBJ2-5; D may be TRBD1 (5 bases). CDR3 length: 13 amino acids. CDR1 is LNHDA and CDR2 is SQIVND in the germline V gene (reference sequence). V was clipped by 8 bases and J by 5 bases, with 15 bases between them. Here the CDR3 reads CASGPRARETQYF. The CDR3 nucleotides read TGTGCCAGTGGCCCCAGGGCACGGGAGACCCAGTACTTC.

The chain is built from TRBV29-1 and TRBJ1-1, with TRBD1 identical over 7 bases. Germline values: CDR1 SQVTM, CDR2 ANQGSEA. This CDR3 has 13 amino acids. V was pared by 6 bases and J by 7 bases, with 11 bases of the junction left unmatched. CDR3 DNA sequence: TGCAGCGTAGCTACCGGGACAGAAAGTGAAGCTTTCTTT. Its protein product is CSVATGTESEAFF.

The V call is TRBV28, the J call TRBJ2-7; TRBD2 might be the D (5 bases). V lost 5 bases and J 0 bases, leaving 17 bases between the germline ends. The length of the CDR3 is 16 residues. Germline CDR1 MDHEN, CDR2 SYDVKM. The CDR3 bases are TGTGCCAGCAGTCCTCAACGGGGTCCAAGCTCCTACGAGCAGTACTTC. It translates to CASSPQRGPSSYEQYF.